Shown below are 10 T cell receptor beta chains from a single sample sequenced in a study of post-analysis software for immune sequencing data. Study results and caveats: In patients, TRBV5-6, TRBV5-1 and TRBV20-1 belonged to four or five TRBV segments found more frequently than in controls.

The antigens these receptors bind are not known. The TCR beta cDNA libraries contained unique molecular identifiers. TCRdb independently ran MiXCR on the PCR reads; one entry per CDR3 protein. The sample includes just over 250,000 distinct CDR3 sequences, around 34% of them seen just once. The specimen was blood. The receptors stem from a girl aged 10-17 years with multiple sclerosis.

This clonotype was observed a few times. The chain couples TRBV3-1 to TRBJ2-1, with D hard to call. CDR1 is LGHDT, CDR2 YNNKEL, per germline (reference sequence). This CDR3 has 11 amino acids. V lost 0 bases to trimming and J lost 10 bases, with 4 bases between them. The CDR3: CASSQEREQFF. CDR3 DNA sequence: TGTGCCAGCAGCCAAGAACGCGAGCAGTTCTTC.

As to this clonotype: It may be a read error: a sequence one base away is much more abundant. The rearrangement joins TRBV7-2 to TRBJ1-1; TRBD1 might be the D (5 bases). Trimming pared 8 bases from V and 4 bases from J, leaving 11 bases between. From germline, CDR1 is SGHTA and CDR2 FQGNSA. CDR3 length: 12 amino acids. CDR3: CASGRGSTEAFF. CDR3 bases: TGTGCCAGCGGGCGGGGGAGCACTGAAGCTTTCTTT. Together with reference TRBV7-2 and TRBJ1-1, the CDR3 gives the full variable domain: GAGVSQSPSNKVTEKGKDVELRCDPISGHTALYWYRQSLGQGLEFLIYFQGNSAPDKSGLPSDRFSAERTGGSVSTLTIQRTQQEDSAVYLCASGRGSTEAFFGQGTRLTVV.

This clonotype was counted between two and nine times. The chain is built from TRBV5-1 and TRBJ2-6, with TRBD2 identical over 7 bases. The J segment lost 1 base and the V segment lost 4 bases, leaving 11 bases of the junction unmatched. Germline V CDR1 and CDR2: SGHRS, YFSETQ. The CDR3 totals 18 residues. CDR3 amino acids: CASSTMAGERSGANVLTF. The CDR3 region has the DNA TGCGCCAGCAGCACCATGGCGGGGGAGAGGTCTGGGGCCAACGTCCTGACTTTC.

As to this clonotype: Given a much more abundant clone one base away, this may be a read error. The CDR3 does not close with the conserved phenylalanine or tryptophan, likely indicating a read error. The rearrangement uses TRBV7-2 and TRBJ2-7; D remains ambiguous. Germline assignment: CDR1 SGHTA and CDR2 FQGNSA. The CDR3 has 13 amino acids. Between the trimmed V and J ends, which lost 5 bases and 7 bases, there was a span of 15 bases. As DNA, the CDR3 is TGTGCCAGCAGCGCTCCATGTCCGTGTGAGCAGTACTGC. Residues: CASSAPCPCEQYC.

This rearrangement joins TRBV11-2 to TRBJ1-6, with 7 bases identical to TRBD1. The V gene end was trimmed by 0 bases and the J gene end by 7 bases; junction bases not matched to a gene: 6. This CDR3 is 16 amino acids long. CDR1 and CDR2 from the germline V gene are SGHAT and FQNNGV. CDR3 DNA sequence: TGTGCCAGCAGCTTAGAGGGGGGCAGGGGGAATTCACCCCTCCACTTT. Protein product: CASSLEGGRGNSPLHF. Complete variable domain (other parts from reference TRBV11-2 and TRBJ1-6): EAGVAQSPRYKIIEKRQSVAFWCNPISGHATLYWYQQILGQGPKLLIQFQNNGVVDDSQLPKDRFSAERLKGVDSTLKIQPAKLEDSAVYLCASSLEGGRGNSPLHFGNGTRLTVT.

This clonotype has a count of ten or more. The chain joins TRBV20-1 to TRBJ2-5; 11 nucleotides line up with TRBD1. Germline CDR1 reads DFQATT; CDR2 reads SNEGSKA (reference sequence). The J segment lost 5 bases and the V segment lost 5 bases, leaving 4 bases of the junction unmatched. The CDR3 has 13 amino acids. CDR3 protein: CSAVRDRGETQYF. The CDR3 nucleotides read TGCAGTGCTGTCCGGGACAGGGGGGAGACCCAGTACTTC.

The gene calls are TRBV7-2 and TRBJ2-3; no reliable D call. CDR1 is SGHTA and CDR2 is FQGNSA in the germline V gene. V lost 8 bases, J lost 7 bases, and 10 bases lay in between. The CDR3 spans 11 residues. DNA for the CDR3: TGTGCCAGCTTATCCACGAATACGCAGTATTTT. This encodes CASLSTNTQYF. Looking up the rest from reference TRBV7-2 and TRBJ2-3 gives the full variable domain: GAGVSQSPSNKVTEKGKDVELRCDPISGHTALYWYRQSLGQGLEFLIYFQGNSAPDKSGLPSDRFSAERTGGSVSTLTIQRTQQEDSAVYLCASLSTNTQYFGPGTRLTVL.

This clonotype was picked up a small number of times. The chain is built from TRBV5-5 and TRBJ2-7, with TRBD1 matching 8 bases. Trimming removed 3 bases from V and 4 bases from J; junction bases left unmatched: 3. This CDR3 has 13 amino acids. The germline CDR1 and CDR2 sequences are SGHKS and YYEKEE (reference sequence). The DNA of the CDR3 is TGTGCCAGCAGCTCCGGGACAGGATACGAGCAGTACTTC. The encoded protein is CASSSGTGYEQYF.

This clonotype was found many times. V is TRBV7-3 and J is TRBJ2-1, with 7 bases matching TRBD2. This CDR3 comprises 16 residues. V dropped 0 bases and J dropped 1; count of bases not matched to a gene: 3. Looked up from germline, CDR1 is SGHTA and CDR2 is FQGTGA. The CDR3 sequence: CASSLTAGRSYNEQFF. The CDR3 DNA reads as TGTGCCAGCAGCTTAACCGCCGGGAGGTCCTACAATGAGCAGTTCTTC.

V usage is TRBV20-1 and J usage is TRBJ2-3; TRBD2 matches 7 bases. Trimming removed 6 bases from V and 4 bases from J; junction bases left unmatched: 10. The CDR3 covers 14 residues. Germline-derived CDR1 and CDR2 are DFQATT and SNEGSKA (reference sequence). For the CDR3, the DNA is TGCAGTGCCCGGGGCGGGAGTGGGGCAGATACGCAGTATTTT. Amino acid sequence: CSARGGSGADTQYF.